This T cell receptor beta chain is drawn from a study of Tregs in tolerant kidney transplant recipients. Measured with immunoSEQ multiplex PCR; TCRdb has only the in-frame clones, and not every one. This table has about 22,000 clones, roughly 80% appearing once. Study results and caveats: For some patients, primers changed over time, blocking nucleotide-level comparison. No direct test of biological reproducibility was done here. In tolerant patients, donor-specific Tregs outgrew total Tregs, suggesting antigen-driven expansion.

The nonmyeloablative bone marrow transplants came from related graft donors, with transient mixed chimerism. Unstimulated Tregs (CD4+CD25+CD127-) and CD4+CD25- non-Tregs were sorted from PBMCs. V was trimmed by 8 bases and J by 0 bases, leaving 8 bases between them. CDR1 MNHEY and CDR2 SVGAGI come from the germline V gene. The CDR3 loop spans 12 amino acids. In its sample, this clone was seen a few times. Its target is unknown. Sequencing used CD8+ T cells from blood (PBMCs), obtained 6 months after the transplant. This TCR was recovered from a human patient who received a combined kidney and bone marrow transplant. Part of the T cell pool may stem from the graft donor. The rearrangement links TRBV6-5 to TRBJ2-7; weak D call: TRBD2 (5 bases). The DNA for the CDR3 is TGTGCCAGCGGGAGCAACTCCTACGAGCAGTACTTC. This sequence encodes CASGSNSYEQYF.